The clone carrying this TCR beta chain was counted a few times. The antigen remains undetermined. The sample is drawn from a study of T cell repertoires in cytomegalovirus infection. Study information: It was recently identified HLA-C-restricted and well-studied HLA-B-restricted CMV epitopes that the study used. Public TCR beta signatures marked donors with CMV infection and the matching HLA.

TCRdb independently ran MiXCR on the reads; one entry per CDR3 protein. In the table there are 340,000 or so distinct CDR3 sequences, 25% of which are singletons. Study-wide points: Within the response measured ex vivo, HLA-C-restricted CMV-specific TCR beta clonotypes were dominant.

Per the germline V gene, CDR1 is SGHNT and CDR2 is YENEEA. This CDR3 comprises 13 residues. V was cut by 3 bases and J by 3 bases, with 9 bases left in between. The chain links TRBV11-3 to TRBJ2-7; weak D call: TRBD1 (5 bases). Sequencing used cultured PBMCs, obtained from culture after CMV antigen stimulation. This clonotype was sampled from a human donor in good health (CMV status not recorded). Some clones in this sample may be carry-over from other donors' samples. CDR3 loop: CASSFDSDYEQYF. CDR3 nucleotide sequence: TGTGCCAGCAGCTTCGACAGCGACTACGAGCAGTACTTC.